Below are 9 T cell receptor beta chains sequenced from a single sample in a study of T-cell memory formation after mild COVID-19. TCRdb processed the 5' RACE reads anew with MiXCR; each CDR3 protein has one entry. The sample has under 250,000 distinct CDR3 sequences, more than 8% seen once. Input material: PBMCs or a T cell subset sorted from them (not recorded which). The receptor source for this set is a man aged 18 to 29 who had mild COVID-19 (a few samples of this study predate the infection). Cell type and time point are not known.

In DNA form, the CDR3 reads TGTGCCAGCAGCTCAATAGCTCAGACTTTGGGAAACACCATATATTTT. Translation gives CASSSIAQTLGNTIYF. The chain recombines TRBV12-3 or TRBV12-4 with TRBJ1-3; D not certain. The CDR3 totals 16 residues. The V gene lost 6 bases and the J gene lost 4 bases, with 19 bases spanning the gap.

This chain links TRBV7-3 with TRBJ2-5; D not resolved. From germline, CDR1 is SGHTA and CDR2 FQGTGA. The CDR3 contains 13 residues. Between the trimmed V and J ends, which lost 2 bases and 0 bases, there was a span of 4 bases. The CDR3 sequence: CASSLWYQETQYF. CDR3 sequence (DNA): TGTGCCAGCAGCTTATGGTACCAAGAGACCCAGTACTTC.

This clonotype was found many times. This rearrangement joins TRBV5-6 to TRBJ2-7; 11 bases are shared with TRBD1. The CDR3 length is 17 residues. CDR1 is SGHDT and CDR2 is YYEEEE in the germline V gene. The V and J ends lost 4 bases and 4 bases, in that order; junction bases with no gene match: 13. This chain's CDR3 is CASSRTGGETNPYEQYF. In DNA, the CDR3 is TGTGCCAGCAGCCGGACAGGGGGCGAAACAAACCCTTACGAGCAGTACTTC.

This clonotype was seen a handful of times. The rearrangement uses TRBV4-1 and TRBJ2-3, with 7 bases aligning to TRBD1. Trimming took 1 base from V and 5 from J; bases not matched to a gene: 6. Germline CDR1 reads MGHRA; CDR2 reads YSYEKL. The CDR3 runs 15 residues. CDR3 loop: CASSQGSNRGDTQYF. CDR3 bases: TGCGCCAGCAGCCAAGGGTCCAACAGGGGAGATACGCAGTATTTT.

This clonotype was observed at least ten times. The CDR3 loop is CASSFWTGLSGSPLHF. In nucleotides, the CDR3 is TGTGCCAGCAGTTTTTGGACAGGGCTAAGTGGGTCACCCCTCCACTTT. V gene TRBV6-5 combines with J gene TRBJ1-6; 8 nucleotides agree with TRBD1. After removal of 4 bases from V and 10 bases from J, the junction contained 12 bases not matched to a gene. CDR1 is MNHEY and CDR2 is SVGAGI in the germline V gene. The CDR3 totals 16 residues.

This clonotype was picked up many times. The rearrangement joins TRBV7-8 to TRBJ1-5; D call uncertain. Trimming cost V 4 bases and J 4 bases, with 11 bases left between them. The CDR3 is 14 amino acids. CDR1 is SGHVS and CDR2 is FQNEAQ in the germline V gene. In DNA form, the CDR3 reads TGTGCCAGCAGCTCGGCGGGTGGGAATCAGCCCCAGCATTTT. Its translation: CASSSAGGNQPQHF.

V gene TRBV4-1 combines with J gene TRBJ2-2; the match to TRBD2 covers 7 bases. Germline assignment: CDR1 MGHRA and CDR2 YSYEKL. Trimming cost V 4 bases and J 2 bases; bases outside gene matches: 10. The CDR3 loop spans 17 amino acids. CDR3 in amino acids: CASSLYFRDYNTGELFF. Here the CDR3 DNA reads TGCGCCAGCAGCCTTTATTTCCGGGACTACAACACCGGGGAGCTGTTTTTT.

This sequence joins TRBV12-3 or TRBV12-4 and TRBJ1-2; 8 nucleotides align to TRBD1. V shed 5 bases and J 7 bases; nucleotides not matched to a gene: 12. This CDR3 comprises 15 residues. CDR3 protein: CASSLGQGGSTGYTF. The CDR3 coding sequence is TGTGCCAGCAGTCTAGGACAGGGAGGTTCCACTGGCTACACCTTC.

This clonotype was counted many times. The J gene is TRBJ1-5, the V gene TRBV5-6; a possible D gene is TRBD1 (6 bases). Germline V gene data show CDR1 as SGHDT and CDR2 as YYEEEE. With 2 bases removed from V and 1 base from J, the gap between germline ends came to 7 bases. CDR3 size: 14 residues. CDR3 nucleotide sequence: TGTGCCAGCAGCTTTACAGGGAGCAATCAGCCCCAGCATTTT. It is translated as CASSFTGSNQPQHF. Filled out from reference TRBV5-6 and TRBJ1-5, the complete variable domain reads DAGVTQSPTHLIKTRGQQVTLRCSPKSGHDTVSWYQQALGQGPQFIFQYYEEEERQRGNFPDRFSGHQFPNYSSELNVNALLLGDSALYLCASSFTGSNQPQHFGDGTRLSIL.